This T cell receptor (beta chain) comes out of a study of blood T cell repertoires in COVID-19. Background on the study: Both acute and convalescent COVID-19 samples were obtained from the United States, Italy and Spain. T cells, B-cell-depleted T cells, or PBMCs supplied cDNA or gDNA.

The CDR3 contains 15 residues. Germline V gene sequence: CDR1 KGHSH, CDR2 LQKENI. The V end was cut by 1 base, the J end by 7 bases, with 17 bases between. As processed by the authors: It was from reference gene primer amplification that nucleated cell counts were estimated. The table came from immunoSEQ multiplex PCR; TCRdb's copy has only in-frame clones and leaves some out. From that table come the V and J calls and clone size; the DNA was used to work out D and trimming. The data contain more than 85,000 clones, around 80% of them singletons. This clone has just a few counts. The sample taken for sequencing was peripheral blood. The TCR sequence derives from a human donor in a cohort sampled during active COVID-19. This chain connects TRBV18 to TRBJ2-7, with a weak D call TRBD1 (6 bases). CDR3 coding DNA: TGTGCCAGCTCACCACGGGACACCGAGGCACCGGAGCAGTACTTC. Amino acids: CASSPRDTEAPEQYF.